The clone carrying this TCR beta chain was observed at least ten times. The library targeted TCRbeta and was prepared with unique molecular identifiers. TCRdb recomputed calls from the PCR reads with MiXCR, one row per CDR3 protein. This sample yields approximately 240,000 distinct CDR3 sequences, of which roughly a tenth are seen a single time; around 5.1% belongs to the top ten. This sample was taken from a study of T-cell reconstitution after alpha-beta-depleted transplantation in children. This CDR3 comprises 14 residues. CDR1 and CDR2 (germline): SGHTA, FQGTGA. The V gene lost 5 bases and the J gene lost 7 bases, with 17 bases spanning the gap.

Sample: PBMCs from the stem cell graft donor, taken from the stem cell graft. This TCR was sampled from a human donor who donated a stem cell graft to a child with SCID. The chain has TRBV7-3 and TRBJ1-1; D is unresolved. CDR3 residues: CASSNGLPPSEAFF. The CDR3 nucleotides are TGTGCCAGCAGCAATGGACTCCCACCTAGTGAAGCTTTCTTT. Full variable domain (rest looked up from reference TRBV7-3 and TRBJ1-1): GAGVSQTPSNKVTEKGKYVELRCDPISGHTALYWYRQSLGQGPEFLIYFQGTGAADDSGLPNDRFFAVRPEGSVSTLKIQRTERGDSAVYLCASSNGLPPSEAFFGQGTRLTVV.